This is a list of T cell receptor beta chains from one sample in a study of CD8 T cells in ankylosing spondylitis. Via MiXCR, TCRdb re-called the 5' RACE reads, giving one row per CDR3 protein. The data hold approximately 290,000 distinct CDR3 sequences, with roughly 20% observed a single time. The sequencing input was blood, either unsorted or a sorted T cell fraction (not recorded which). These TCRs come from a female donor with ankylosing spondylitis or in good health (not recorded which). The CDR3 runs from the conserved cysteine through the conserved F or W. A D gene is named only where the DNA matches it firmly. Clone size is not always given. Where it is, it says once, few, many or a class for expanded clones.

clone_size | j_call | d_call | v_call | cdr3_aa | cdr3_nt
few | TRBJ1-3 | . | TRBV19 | CASSQWSAAGNTIYF | TGTGCCAGTAGTCAGTGGTCGGCAGCCGGAAACACCATATATTTT
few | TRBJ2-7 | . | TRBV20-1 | CSAKGHTYEQYF | TGCAGTGCTAAGGGACATACGTACGAGCAGTACTTC
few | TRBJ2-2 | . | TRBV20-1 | CSARKRLHYTGELFF | TGCAGTGCTCGAAAAAGACTGCACTACACCGGGGAGCTGTTTTTT
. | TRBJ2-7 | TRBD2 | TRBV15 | CATSRDQIQLAGSSEQYF | TGTGCCACCAGCAGAGATCAAATACAGCTAGCGGGAAGTTCCGAGCAGTACTTC
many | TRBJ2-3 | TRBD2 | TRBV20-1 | CSAKTSGRNTQYF | TGCAGTGCGAAGACTAGCGGGAGGAATACGCAGTATTTT
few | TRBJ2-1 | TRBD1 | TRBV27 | CASSLPGQLYNEQFF | TGTGCCAGCAGCCTTCCGGGACAGCTATACAATGAGCAGTTCTTC
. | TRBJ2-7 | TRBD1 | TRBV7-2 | CASSPQAGQGSEQYF | TGTGCCAGCAGCCCCCAAGCGGGACAGGGATCCGAGCAGTACTTC
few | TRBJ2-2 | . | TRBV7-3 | CASSLLSSTGELFF | TGTGCCAGCAGCTTACTTTCGTCCACCGGGGAGCTGTTTTTT
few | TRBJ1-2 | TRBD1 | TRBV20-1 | CSASFTGGGYTF | TGCAGTGCTAGCTTTACAGGGGGAGGCTACACCTTC
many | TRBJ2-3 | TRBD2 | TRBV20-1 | CSATPLAGLTDTQYF | TGCAGTGCTACACCCCTAGCGGGATTGACAGATACGCAGTATTTT
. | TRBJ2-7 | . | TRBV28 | CASSLIVYEQYF | TGTGCCAGCAGTTTGATCGTCTACGAGCAGTACTTC
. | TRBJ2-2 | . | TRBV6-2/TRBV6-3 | CASSFPQVTGELFF | TGTGCCAGCAGCTTCCCCCAGGTCACCGGGGAGCTGTTTTTT
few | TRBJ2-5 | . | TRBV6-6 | CASSYPGTPLYF | TGTGCCAGCAGTTACCCCGGGACCCCCCTGTACTTC
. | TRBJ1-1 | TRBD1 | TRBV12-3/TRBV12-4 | CASSFRRQGGTEAFF | TGTGCCAGCAGTTTCCGCCGACAGGGAGGAACTGAAGCTTTCTTT
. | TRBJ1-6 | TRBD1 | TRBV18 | CASSQTGSGSSPLHF | TGTGCCAGCTCGCAGACAGGGAGCGGTAGTTCACCCCTCCACTTT
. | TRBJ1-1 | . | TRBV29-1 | CSVEWETYAPHTEAFF | TGCAGCGTTGAATGGGAGACTTATGCACCCCACACTGAAGCTTTCTTT
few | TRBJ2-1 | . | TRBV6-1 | CASSRASGDEQFF | TGTGCCAGCAGCCGCGCGTCGGGGGATGAGCAGTTCTTC
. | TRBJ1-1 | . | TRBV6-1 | CASSPWGTSNTEAFF | TGTGCCAGCAGCCCTTGGGGGACAAGCAACACTGAAGCTTTCTTT
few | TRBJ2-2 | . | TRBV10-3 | CAISESTGGTGELFF | TGTGCCATCAGTGAGTCGACGGGTGGGACCGGGGAGCTGTTTTTT
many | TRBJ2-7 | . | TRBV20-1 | CSAPTGYEQYF | TGCAGTGCGCCGACTGGCTACGAGCAGTACTTC
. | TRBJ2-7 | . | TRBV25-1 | CASSELDRRNEQYF | TGTGCCAGCAGTGAACTAGACAGGAGAAACGAGCAGTACTTC
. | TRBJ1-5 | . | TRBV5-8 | CASSLVRPGAHQPQHF | TGTGCCAGCAGCTTGGTGCGCCCAGGAGCGCATCAGCCCCAGCATTTT